Each of the 23 T cell receptor delta chains below was sequenced from the same sample in a study of Vδ1+ human thymocytes. Regarding the study as a whole: Highly polyclonal TRG and TRD repertoires with Gaussian CDR3 length distributions appeared in thymus.

These receptors have no known antigen. RNA was extracted from the cells and then reverse transcribed. Multiplex PCR used pooled V-gene forward primers and a constant-region reverse primer to amplify CDR3s. TCRdb processed the multiplex PCR reads again with the CATT caller. Here the sample spans about 50,000 delta-chain clones, more than 13% being singletons. Specimen: Vdelta1+ gamma-delta thymocytes from the thymus. Specified subset: FACS-sorted CD3+ TCRalphabeta- TCRVdelta1+ TCRVdelta2- thymocytes. All receptors derive from a girl less than two years old who had congenital heart surgery.

The table lists this clone with a few counts. One end of the junction varies from germline; a read error may be responsible. The chain has TRDV1 and TRDJ1; possibly TRDD2 for D (9 bases). This CDR3 region has 19 residues. Germline V gene lookup returns CDR1 TSWWSYY and CDR2 QGS. CDR3 protein: CALGELPFLRGIYTDKLIF. The CDR3 nucleotides read TGTGCTCTTGGTGAACTCCCCTTCCTACGGGGGATATACACCGATAAACTCATCTTT.

As for this clone: Sequence at one end of the junction differs from germline and may be a read error. This chain connects TRDV1 to TRDJ1; the D gene is possibly TRDD2 (5 bases). The CDR3 runs to 17 residues. The germline CDR1 and CDR2 sequences are TSWWSYY and QGS. The CDR3 reads CALGELTYRQYTNKLIF. The CDR3 DNA reads as TGTGCTCTTGGGGAACTGACCTACAGGCAGTACACCAATAAACTCATCTTT.

The genes are TRDV1 and TRDJ1; TRDD3 matches at 7 bases. CDR3 length: 25 residues. Trimming at V came to 2 bases and at J to 2 bases, leaving 35 bases not matched to a gene. Germline-derived CDR1 and CDR2 are TSWWSYY and QGS. The CDR3, as DNA: TGTGCTCTTGGGGAAGTACACGTGTGGATACCCCTCGGAACTTACTGGGGATCGGGTACCGATAAACTCATCTTT. Amino acid sequence: CALGEVHVWIPLGTYWGSGTDKLIF.

This clone was seen more than once but under ten times. The chain couples TRDV1 to TRDJ1; TRDD3 agrees at 13 bases. The trim removed 4 bases at V and 4 bases at J, leaving 33 bases unmatched. The length of the CDR3 is 25 residues. The germline CDR1 and CDR2 sequences are TSWWSYY and QGS. DNA for the CDR3: TGTGCTCTTGGGGTCCCTTCCTACGGACCCAGAATTACTGGGGGATACGCGCCACGGGGCGATAAACTCATCTTT. The encoded protein is CALGVPSYGPRITGGYAPRGDKLIF.

This clone was counted between two and nine times. The rearrangement joins TRDV1 to TRDJ1; D is unclear. The CDR3 runs to 16 residues. Germline CDR1 TSWWSYY, CDR2 QGS. The V end was cut by 4 bases, the J end by 0 bases, with 15 bases between. CDR3 loop: CALGVRVGDYTDKLIF. Here the CDR3 DNA reads TGTGCTCTTGGGGTGAGGGTTGGAGACTACACCGATAAACTCATCTTT.

This clone was recorded only once. This chain uses TRDV1 with TRDJ1; TRDD3 agrees at 12 bases. The length of the CDR3 is 30 residues. From germline, CDR1 is TSWWSYY and CDR2 QGS. The J segment lost 1 base and the V segment lost 0 bases, leaving 42 bases of the junction unmatched. CDR3 coding DNA: TGTGCTCTTGGGGAACTAGAGGGTCGGGATCCTACGGGTTTCTGGGGGATACGCGAGGTTGTGGAATGCTTCACCGATAAACTCATCTTT. Translation gives CALGELEGRDPTGFWGIREVVECFTDKLIF.

The chain combines TRDV1 with TRDJ1; TRDD3 matches 7 bases. After removal of 1 base from V and 10 bases from J, the junction contained 18 bases not matched to a gene. Germline CDR1 is TSWWSYY and CDR2 is QGS. The CDR3 has 17 amino acids. As DNA, the CDR3 is TGTGCTCTTGGGGAACGCAACCCACCCGGGGGGGGATCGGGACTCATCTTT. It specifies CALGERNPPGGGSGLIF.

This rearrangement joins TRDV1 to TRDJ1; TRDD3 matches at 8 bases. V was clipped by 5 bases and J by 0 bases; unmatched bases: 38. The CDR3 is 26 amino acids. CDR1 and CDR2 from the germline V gene are TSWWSYY and QGS. The CDR3 bases are TGTGCTCTTGGGAACCCATGGCCTTCATCCCACCGGCGGGTTACTGGGGGTCAAGTGTACACCGATAAACTCATCTTT. Protein product: CALGNPWPSSHRRVTGGQVYTDKLIF.

The chain recombines TRDV1 with TRDJ1; no clear D gene. The V end lost 0 bases, the J end lost 0 bases, and 26 bases lay between the germline ends. The CDR3 length is 21 residues. The germline CDR1 and CDR2 sequences are TSWWSYY and QGS. DNA of the CDR3: TGTGCTCTTGGGGAACTTTGCCCCTGGCAGACGCCATCTTCTTACACCGATAAACTCATCTTT. Translation gives CALGELCPWQTPSSYTDKLIF.

This chain connects TRDV1 to TRDJ1, with 12 positions matching TRDD3. The CDR3 length is 19 residues. The V and J ends lost 4 bases and 3 bases, in that order; junction bases with no gene match: 15. CDR1 TSWWSYY and CDR2 QGS come from the germline V gene. The CDR3 loop is CALGGPSYSGGYGADKLIF. CDR3 in DNA: TGTGCTCTTGGGGGGCCTTCCTACTCTGGGGGATACGGGGCCGATAAACTCATCTTT.

The chain combines TRDV1 with TRDJ1; D call uncertain. The germline V gene has CDR1 TSWWSYY and CDR2 QGS. The CDR3 loop spans 15 amino acids. Trimming left V 9 bases short and J 0 bases short, with 17 bases between. Here the CDR3 DNA reads TGTGCTCTCGCGCCTCCGTGGCTCGACACCGATAAACTCATCTTT. It translates to CALAPPWLDTDKLIF.

The V call is TRDV1, the J call TRDJ1; D might be TRDD2 or TRDD3, each matching 6 bases. V was cut by 2 bases and J by 12 bases, with 34 bases left in between. CDR3 size: 19 residues. Germline-derived CDR1 and CDR2 are TSWWSYY and QGS. Written as DNA, the CDR3 is TGTGCTCTTGGGGAAATTCTCCTACTTGGGAGACAGGGAGGATACTTAATCATCTTT. Translation gives CALGEILLLGRQGGYLIIF.

There are a few counts of this clone. V is TRDV1 and J is TRDJ1, with D hard to call. Germline-derived CDR1 and CDR2 are TSWWSYY and QGS. There are 18 residues in the CDR3. The germline V and J ends were trimmed by 0 bases and 0 bases, with 17 bases remaining between them. This CDR3 is CALGELPGNLSYTDKLIF. In DNA, the CDR3 is TGTGCTCTTGGGGAACTACCTGGAAACTTATCGTACACCGATAAACTCATCTTT.

This clone was observed a handful of times. The chain carries TRDV1 and TRDJ1; D perhaps matches TRDD3 (5 bases). This CDR3 contains 16 residues. CDR1 TSWWSYY and CDR2 QGS come from the germline V gene. The V end was cut by 1 base, the J end by 3 bases, with 15 bases between. CDR3 in DNA: TGTGCTCTTGGGGAACCGTCCAGGGGAGGTGCCGATAAACTCATCTTT. It codes for CALGEPSRGGADKLIF.

The rearrangement joins TRDV1 to TRDJ1, with 9 bases identical to TRDD3. Per the germline V gene, CDR1 is TSWWSYY and CDR2 is QGS. This CDR3 has 21 residues. J lost 6 bases, V lost 3 bases, and 26 bases had no gene match. The CDR3: CALGDHFLPSEYWGTPYKLIF. CDR3 DNA: TGTGCTCTTGGGGACCATTTTCTACCCTCCGAGTACTGGGGGACACCCTATAAACTCATCTTT.

This clone was counted between two and nine times. The rearrangement joins TRDV1 to TRDJ1; D perhaps matches TRDD3 (6 bases). The CDR3 has 17 residues. Germline V gives CDR1 TSWWSYY, CDR2 QGS. V was cut by 0 bases and J by 9 bases, with 23 bases left in between. The CDR3 DNA is TGTGCTCTTGGGGAACTCCTTAATTTACGAATGGGATATGAACTCATCTTT. Its translation: CALGELLNLRMGYELIF.

The sample holds a few counts of this clone. This chain links TRDV1 with TRDJ1, with 10 bases lining up with TRDD3. The germline V gene has CDR1 TSWWSYY and CDR2 QGS. Trimming removed 1 base from V and 0 bases from J; junction bases left unmatched: 17. The CDR3 length is 21 residues. The CDR3 DNA reads TGTGCTCTTGGGGAACGGCTCTCACTACTGGGGGATTTTTGGTACACCGATAAACTCATCTTT. Encoded protein: CALGERLSLLGDFWYTDKLIF.

The chain couples TRDV1 to TRDJ1, with 12 nucleotides matching TRDD3. Per the germline V gene, CDR1 is TSWWSYY and CDR2 is QGS. The CDR3 has 20 amino acids. J was trimmed by 3 bases and V by 2 bases; bases with no gene match: 16. CDR3 region: CALGEGAEGWGIRVSDKLIF. Written as DNA, the CDR3 is TGTGCTCTTGGGGAAGGGGCCGAGGGCTGGGGGATACGCGTGTCCGATAAACTCATCTTT.

There are a few counts of this clone. Other nucleotide sequences from this sample produce the same CDR3. The rearrangement joins TRDV2 to TRDJ2; D ambiguous. V lost 0 bases and J lost 1, with 11 bases in between. The CDR3 contains 16 residues. Looked up from germline, CDR1 is GEAIGNYY and CDR2 is EKD. The CDR3 nucleotides are TGTGCCTGTGACACCGGGGCTCGATTTTTGACAGCACAACTCTTCTTT. It yields the protein CACDTGARFLTAQLFF.

This clone turned up a few times. The chain uses TRDV1 and TRDJ1; D is possibly TRDD3 (7 bases). The CDR3 has 21 amino acids. Germline V CDR1 and CDR2: TSWWSYY, QGS. V lost 3 bases, J lost 0 bases, and 29 bases lay in between. The CDR3 is CALGDLLPGPWGPTYTDKLIF. As DNA, the CDR3 is TGTGCTCTTGGGGATCTCCTTCCAGGGCCCTGGGGGCCGACCTACACCGATAAACTCATCTTT.

V gene TRDV1 combines with J gene TRDJ1; D uncertain. Germline loops: CDR1 TSWWSYY, CDR2 QGS. V was clipped by 3 bases and J by 0 bases, with 20 bases between them. The length of the CDR3 is 18 residues. Here the CDR3 reads CALGDLKDVSAYTDKLIF. CDR3 DNA sequence: TGTGCTCTTGGGGATCTTAAAGACGTGTCCGCGTACACCGATAAACTCATCTTT.

This clone has more than one count but fewer than ten. This chain joins TRDV1 and TRDJ1, with unresolved D. The CDR3 covers 18 residues. V was shortened by 2 bases and J by 2 bases, with 21 bases between the two germline ends. From germline, CDR1 is TSWWSYY and CDR2 QGS. CDR3 loop: CALGESLRAIGPTDKLIF. The CDR3 DNA sequence: TGTGCTCTTGGGGAATCTTTAAGGGCTATTGGTCCGACCGATAAACTCATCTTT.

The rearrangement joins TRDV1 to TRDJ1; possibly TRDD3 for D (5 bases). V lost 2 bases and J 0 bases, leaving 19 bases between the germline ends. The germline V gene has CDR1 TSWWSYY and CDR2 QGS. The CDR3 spans 18 residues. In nucleotides, the CDR3 is TGTGCTCTTGGGGAATCTGTGGGGTTAACGTCGGACACCGATAAACTCATCTTT. This encodes CALGESVGLTSDTDKLIF.